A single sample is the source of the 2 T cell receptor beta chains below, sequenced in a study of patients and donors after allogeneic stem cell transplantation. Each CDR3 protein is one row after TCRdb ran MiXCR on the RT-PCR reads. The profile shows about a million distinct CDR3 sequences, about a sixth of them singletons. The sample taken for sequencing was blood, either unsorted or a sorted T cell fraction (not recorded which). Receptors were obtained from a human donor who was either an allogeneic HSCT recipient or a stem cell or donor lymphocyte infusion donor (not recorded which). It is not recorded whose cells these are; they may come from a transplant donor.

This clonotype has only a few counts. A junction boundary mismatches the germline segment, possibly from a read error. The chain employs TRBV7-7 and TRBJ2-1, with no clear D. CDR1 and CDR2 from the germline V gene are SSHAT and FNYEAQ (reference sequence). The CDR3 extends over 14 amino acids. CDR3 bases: TGTGCTAGCAGCCTAGAAGGGCAGACCAATGAGCAGTTCTTC. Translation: CASSLEGQTNEQFF.

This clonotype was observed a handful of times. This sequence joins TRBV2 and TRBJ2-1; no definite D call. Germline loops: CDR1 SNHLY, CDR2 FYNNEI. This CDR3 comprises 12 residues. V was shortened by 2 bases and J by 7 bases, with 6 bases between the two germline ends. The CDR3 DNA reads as TGTGCCAGCAGTGAAACGGAGAATGAGCAGTTCTTC. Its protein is CASSETENEQFF.